Each of the 31 T cell receptor beta chains below was sequenced from the same sample in a study of OX40 agonist ivuxolimab in advanced cancers. The table came from immunoSEQ multiplex PCR; TCRdb's copy has only in-frame clones and leaves some out. The sample includes 40,000 to 45,000 clones, 75% to 85% seen only once; the top ten take 8% to 13%. The material was CD4+ or CD8+ T cells sorted from blood, obtained in a trial of the OX40 agonist ivuxolimab. These receptors were taken from an adult with an advanced solid tumor such as melanoma, head and neck, liver or kidney cancer.

J is TRBJ2-2 and V is TRBV10-3; D uncertain. Trimming took off 10 bases at V and 3 bases at J, with 12 bases between the two ends. The CDR3 sequence is 13 residues long. Germline V gene data show CDR1 as ENHRY and CDR2 as SYGVKD. Written as DNA, the CDR3 is TGTGCCACTAATAGGGATGACACCGGGGAGCTGTTTTTT. Amino acids: CATNRDDTGELFF.

This chain links TRBV11-2 with TRBJ2-5, with a weak D call TRBD1 (5 bases). V lost 1 base to trimming and J lost 4 bases, with 19 bases between them. This CDR3 is built from 17 residues. Per germline, CDR1 SGHAT and CDR2 FQNNGV. This CDR3 is CASSLGPRQTARETQYF. The CDR3 nucleotides read TGTGCCAGCAGCTTAGGTCCCAGACAGACCGCAAGAGAGACCCAGTACTTC.

This clone was counted a single time. V and J are TRBV16 and TRBJ1-2; D may be TRBD1 (6 bases). The V gene's germline CDR1 is KGHSY and CDR2 FQNENV. Between the trimmed V and J ends, which lost 0 bases and 2 bases, there was a span of 13 bases. The CDR3 has 16 residues. The CDR3 sequence: CASSQSGGGVNYGYTF. CDR3 DNA: TGTGCCAGCAGCCAATCAGGGGGTGGAGTGAACTATGGCTACACCTTC.

V is TRBV6-1 and J is TRBJ2-2; 10 bases line up with TRBD2. J lost 4 bases, V lost 2 bases, and 4 bases had no gene match. The germline V gene encodes CDR1 MNHNS and CDR2 SASEGT. CDR3 length: 16 residues. CDR3 in DNA: TGTGCCAGCAGTGAACTAGCGGGAGTTCCCACCGGGGAGCTGTTTTTT. It is translated as CASSELAGVPTGELFF.

This chain connects TRBV6-5 to TRBJ2-2, with D tentatively TRBD1 (5 bases). CDR3 length equals 11 residues. V lost 7 bases and J lost 8, with 8 bases in between. CDR1 is MNHEY and CDR2 is SVGAGI in the germline V gene. The CDR3 sequence: CASKTVGELFF. CDR3 coding DNA: TGTGCCAGCAAGACAGTTGGGGAGCTGTTTTTT.

CDR3 residues: CASSPSGAGETQYF. The DNA of the CDR3 is TGTGCCAGCAGTCCGAGTGGGGCTGGGGAGACCCAGTACTTC. This chain joins TRBV28 and TRBJ2-5; the D gene is possibly TRBD1 (5 bases). V was clipped by 5 bases and J by 5 bases, with 15 bases between them. The germline V gene encodes CDR1 MDHEN and CDR2 SYDVKM. This CDR3 has 14 residues.

The J gene is TRBJ2-1, the V gene TRBV11-3; D possibly corresponds to TRBD2 (6 bases). The CDR3 consists of 15 residues. Germline V gene sequence: CDR1 SGHNT, CDR2 YENEEA. Deletions cut 3 bases from V and 10 bases from J, with 19 bases between. The CDR3 DNA reads as TGTGCCAGCAGCTTTGTGGGCGGGGCGGCGGGCGAGCAGTTCTTC. It yields the protein CASSFVGGAAGEQFF. The entire variable domain, with the rest obtained from reference TRBV11-3 and TRBJ2-1, is as follows: EAGVVQSPRYKIIEKKQPVAFWCNPISGHNTLYWYLQNLGQGPELLIRYENEEAVDDSQLPKDRFSAERLKGVDSTLKIQPAELGDSAVYLCASSFVGGAAGEQFFGPGTRLTVL.

This chain connects TRBV6-6 to TRBJ1-2, with D possibly being TRBD1 (5 bases). CDR1 is MNHNY, CDR2 SVGAGI, per germline (reference sequence). V lost 0 bases, J lost 8 bases, and 13 bases lay in between. The CDR3 covers 14 residues. CDR3 DNA sequence: TGTGCCAGCAGTTACTCGTTGGGACCGGACGGCTACACCTTC. It codes for CASSYSLGPDGYTF.

The chain has TRBV28 and TRBJ1-2, with a possible D match to TRBD1 (6 bases). This CDR3 comprises 13 residues. Germline lookup yields CDR1 MDHEN and CDR2 SYDVKM. Between the trimmed V and J ends, which lost 5 bases and 6 bases, there was a span of 13 bases. The CDR3 DNA follows: TGTGCCAGCAGTGGACAGTTGTTCAATGGCTACACCTTC. This codes for CASSGQLFNGYTF.

The chain has TRBV4-1 and TRBJ2-1; 7 nucleotides agree with TRBD2. Germline V gene lookup returns CDR1 MGHRA and CDR2 YSYEKL. The CDR3 extends over 15 amino acids. The V segment lost 4 bases and the J segment 2 bases; nucleotides outside the gene matches: 5. CDR3 DNA sequence: TGCGCCAGCAGCCGCGGACTAGTGACCTACAATGAGCAGTTCTTC. Translation gives CASSRGLVTYNEQFF.

This clone turned up a few times. V usage is TRBV29-1 and J usage is TRBJ1-2; D possibly corresponds to TRBD1 (5 bases). The V gene's germline CDR1 is SQVTM and CDR2 ANQGSEA. The V end lost 5 bases, the J end lost 10 bases, and 17 bases lay between the germline ends. The CDR3 has 12 amino acids. DNA of the CDR3: TGCAGCGTTCAAGGGGCGGGGGTGGACTACACCTTC. Protein product: CSVQGAGVDYTF.

The CDR3 DNA is TGTGCCAGTAGCTCGACTAGCGGGAGATCCGAGCAGTACTTC. It yields the protein CASSSTSGRSEQYF. The chain recombines TRBV19 with TRBJ2-7; 12 bases are a match to TRBD2. Germline-derived CDR1 and CDR2 are LNHDA and SQIVND (reference sequence). Germline trimming cut 6 bases from V and 6 bases from J; bases unmatched to any gene: 6. The CDR3 is 14 residues long.

This clone appeared a single time. The V and J genes are TRBV7-9 and TRBJ2-2; D is perhaps TRBD2 (5 bases). CDR1 and CDR2 (germline): SEHNR, FQNEAQ (reference sequence). This CDR3 has 15 residues. V was trimmed by 0 bases and J by 5 bases, leaving 10 bases between them. CDR3: CASSLATRVTGELFF. In nucleotides, the CDR3 is TGTGCCAGCAGCTTAGCAACGAGGGTTACCGGGGAGCTGTTTTTT.

V and J are TRBV18 and TRBJ1-3, with D uncertain. The CDR3 is 14 amino acids. The germline gives CDR1 KGHSH, CDR2 LQKENI. V was pared by 0 bases and J by 0 bases, with 3 bases between. CDR3 in amino acids: CASSPPNSGNTIYF. CDR3 in DNA: TGTGCCAGCTCACCACCTAACTCTGGAAACACCATATATTTT.

The genes are TRBV2 and TRBJ2-7; possibly TRBD1 for D (5 bases). The CDR3 runs 13 residues. The V gene lost 7 bases and the J gene lost 2 bases, with 12 bases spanning the gap. Germline V CDR1 and CDR2: SNHLY, FYNNEI. The CDR3 DNA reads as TGTGCCAGCAAGACGGACACAGCCTACGAGCAGTACTTC. Translated: CASKTDTAYEQYF.

This sequence joins TRBV9 and TRBJ1-2, with 7 bases identical to TRBD1. V lost 0 bases and J lost 4; bases outside the gene matches: 6. Germline lookup yields CDR1 SGDLS and CDR2 YYNGEE. The CDR3 contains 15 residues. The CDR3 protein is CASSVGGGGTYGYTF. CDR3 nucleotides: TGTGCCAGCAGCGTAGGGGGAGGGGGCACCTATGGCTACACCTTC.

V usage is TRBV5-4 and J usage is TRBJ2-5, with D uncertain. Germline-derived CDR1 and CDR2 are SGHNT and YYREEE (reference sequence). The V end was cut by 4 bases, the J end by 2 bases, with 12 bases between. This CDR3 has 14 residues. CDR3 nucleotide sequence: TGTGCCAGCAGCCCCGAAGGGCATCAAGAGACCCAGTACTTC. It is translated as CASSPEGHQETQYF.

The chain recombines TRBV5-1 with TRBJ2-1; the match to TRBD2 covers 8 bases. The CDR3 runs to 18 residues. CDR1 is SGHRS, CDR2 YFSETQ, per germline. With V trimmed by 3 bases and J by 1 base, 12 bases remained unmatched. DNA for the CDR3: TGCGCCAGCAGCTCTGGAAGCTTAGCGGGATTTTCCTACAATGAGCAGTTCTTC. Translating gives CASSSGSLAGFSYNEQFF.

The sample holds a few counts of this clone. One end of the junction varies from germline; a read error may be responsible. V gene TRBV18 combines with J gene TRBJ2-7; the match to TRBD1 covers 8 bases. In germline, CDR1 is KGHSH, CDR2 LQKENI. CDR3 length: 12 residues. This CDR3 is CATSGGTYEQYF. The CDR3 bases are TGTGCCACCTCAGGGGGCACCTACGAGCAGTACTTC.

The chain employs TRBV28 and TRBJ1-5; 8 bases agree with TRBD1. CDR1 is MDHEN and CDR2 is SYDVKM in the germline V gene. The CDR3 consists of 12 residues. Trimming at V came to 8 bases and at J to 6 bases, leaving 3 bases not matched to a gene. The CDR3: CASWTGSQPQHF. DNA for the CDR3: TGTGCCAGCTGGACAGGGAGTCAGCCCCAGCATTTT. Drawing the rest from reference TRBV28 and TRBJ1-5, the complete variable domain is DVKVTQSSRYLVKRTGEKVFLECVQDMDHENMFWYRQDPGLGLRLIYFSYDVKMKEKGDIPEGYSVSREKKERFSLILESASTNQTSMYLCASWTGSQPQHFGDGTRLSIL.

J is TRBJ2-1 and V is TRBV14; D unresolved. The CDR3 covers 16 residues. Germline V gene lookup returns CDR1 SGHDN and CDR2 FVKESK. V was shortened by 0 bases and J by 2 bases, with 11 bases between the two germline ends. The CDR3 loop is CASSQDPVLTYNEQFF. CDR3 coding DNA: TGTGCCAGCAGCCAAGATCCAGTCTTAACCTACAATGAGCAGTTCTTC.

The CDR3 loop reads CASRYREAPYGYTF. CDR3 DNA: TGTGCCAGCAGATACAGAGAAGCACCTTATGGCTACACCTTC. The rearrangement uses TRBV6-6 and TRBJ1-2; D gene uncertain. V was clipped by 6 bases and J by 5 bases, with 16 bases between them. This CDR3 is built from 14 residues. CDR1 MNHNY and CDR2 SVGAGI come from the germline V gene (reference sequence).

The rearrangement joins TRBV7-2 to TRBJ2-7, with 9 bases matching TRBD2. The CDR3 length is 15 residues. CDR1 SGHTA and CDR2 FQGNSA come from the germline V gene. V shed 5 bases and J 2 bases; nucleotides not matched to a gene: 7. CDR3 residues: CASSVMTSGAYEQYF. The CDR3 nucleotides read TGTGCCAGCAGCGTCATGACTAGCGGAGCCTACGAGCAGTACTTC.

This rearrangement joins TRBV5-1 to TRBJ2-7; D possibly corresponds to TRBD2 (7 bases). The V and J ends lost 4 bases and 5 bases respectively, with 19 bases between them. The CDR3 spans 15 residues. The germline V gene encodes CDR1 SGHRS and CDR2 YFSETQ. CDR3 protein: CASSRGALPPHEQYF. CDR3 DNA: TGCGCCAGCAGCCGGGGGGCCCTACCACCCCACGAGCAGTACTTC.

The V gene is TRBV11-1, the J gene TRBJ1-1, with TRBD1 identical over 8 bases. After removal of 5 bases from V and 5 bases from J, the junction contained 10 bases not matched to a gene. The germline V gene encodes CDR1 SGHAT and CDR2 FQDESV (reference sequence). This CDR3 has 15 residues. In DNA, the CDR3 is TGTGCCAGCAGCCGCGCCGGACAGGGCGGAACTGAAGCTTTCTTT. It specifies CASSRAGQGGTEAFF.

The chain joins TRBV28 to TRBJ2-7; possible D gene TRBD2, 5 bases. The germline V gene encodes CDR1 MDHEN and CDR2 SYDVKM. V shed 3 bases and J shed 7 bases, with 7 bases lying between them. This CDR3 spans 11 amino acids. CDR3 nucleotides: TGTGCCAGCAGTTTCAGCGGTGAGCAGTACTTC. As protein: CASSFSGEQYF.

The V gene is TRBV5-1, the J gene TRBJ2-7; 13 nucleotides align to TRBD2. V shed 1 base, J shed 4 bases, and the junction held 8 bases outside the gene matches. The CDR3 contains 17 residues. Germline CDR1 reads SGHRS; CDR2 reads YFSETQ. Here the CDR3 reads CASSLSPGTSGIYEQYF. CDR3 DNA sequence: TGCGCCAGCAGCTTGTCCCCCGGGACTAGCGGGATTTACGAGCAGTACTTC. Variable domain in full (rest from reference TRBV5-1 and TRBJ2-7): KAGVTQTPRYLIKTRGQQVTLSCSPISGHRSVSWYQQTPGQGLQFLFEYFSETQRNKGNFPGRFSGRQFSNSRSEMNVSTLELGDSALYLCASSLSPGTSGIYEQYFGPGTRLTVT.

The chain couples TRBV20-1 to TRBJ2-5; no reliable D call. The CDR3 spans 11 residues. Trimming stripped 6 bases from V and 3 bases from J, with 8 bases between. CDR1 and CDR2 (germline): DFQATT, SNEGSKA (reference sequence). CDR3: CSATPEETQYF. In nucleotides, the CDR3 is TGCAGTGCCACCCCAGAAGAGACCCAGTACTTC.

V and J are TRBV7-9 and TRBJ1-4; TRBD1 matches at 7 bases. The CDR3 totals 15 residues. J lost 7 bases, V lost 4 bases, and 9 bases had no gene match. In germline, CDR1 is SEHNR, CDR2 FQNEAQ (reference sequence). The CDR3 is CASSSPGQSFEKLFF. Written as DNA, the CDR3 is TGTGCCAGCAGCTCGCCGGGACAGAGCTTTGAAAAACTGTTTTTT. Full variable domain (rest looked up from reference TRBV7-9 and TRBJ1-4): DTGVSQNPRHKITKRGQNVTFRCDPISEHNRLYWYRQTLGQGPEFLTYFQNEAQLEKSRLLSDRFSAERPKGSFSTLEIQRTEQGDSAMYLCASSSPGQSFEKLFFGSGTQLSVL.

CDR3 DNA: TGTGCCAGCAGCTCCGACAGGGAGCGGAACATTCAGTACTTC. Amino acid sequence: CASSSDRERNIQYF. The chain couples TRBV7-9 to TRBJ2-4; 7 bases line up with TRBD1. Germline trimming cut 4 bases from V and 7 bases from J; bases unmatched to any gene: 7. Germline assignment: CDR1 SEHNR and CDR2 FQNEAQ (reference sequence). The CDR3 is made up of 14 amino acids.

The genes are TRBV7-2 and TRBJ2-1; TRBD2 agrees at 9 bases. This CDR3 comprises 18 residues. The junction had 19 bases not matched to a gene; V was cut back by 7 bases and J by 6 bases. The germline V gene has CDR1 SGHTA and CDR2 FQGNSA. The CDR3 nucleotides read TGTGCCAGCACCGAAGTGGCCCGAGCGGGAGGCCGCCCCAATGAGCAGTTCTTC. It encodes CASTEVARAGGRPNEQFF.